This TCR beta chain originates from a study of cytomegalovirus exposure and HLA in healthy donors. Study summary: Findings of an earlier analysis included roughly 120 million unique TCR beta sequences from roughly 180 million T cells. About 83 million unique TCRs from HLA-typed donors made up an early data release. Study-wide points: A later analysis found that most CMV-associated TCR beta chains appeared HLA-restricted.

Germline V CDR1 and CDR2: MDHEN, SYDVKM. Trimming cost V 5 bases and J 11 bases; bases outside gene matches: 7. This CDR3 spans 12 amino acids. With regard to this clone: The antigen remains unidentified.

PCR employed 60 Vbeta and 13 Jbeta primers. Some clones are missing from TCRdb's copy, which holds only in-frame ones; the method was immunoSEQ multiplex PCR. The sample has about 140,000 clones; approximately 80% are singletons. J is TRBJ2-3 and V is TRBV28, with 7 bases that match TRBD1. The sequence was collected from a boy between 2 and 10 years old in good health and CMV-seronegative. Sequences were obtained from PBMCs. Here the CDR3 reads CASSIDREMQYF. The CDR3 region has the DNA TGTGCCAGCAGTATCGACAGGGAGATGCAGTATTTT.